This entry lists 28 T cell receptor beta chains sequenced from one sample in a study of identifying expanded T cells in peripheral blood. Method: immunoSEQ multiplex PCR; TCRdb's copy keeps in-frame clones and lacks some. Of under 70,000 clones detected, around 87% appear once; the ten largest clones hold roughly 4.5%. Sequenced sample: blood. The receptors were gathered from a person aged 18-70 years in good health.

The rearrangement joins TRBV2 to TRBJ2-7; TRBD2 is a possible D gene (6 bases). CDR1 and CDR2 from the germline V gene are SNHLY and FYNNEI. The CDR3 is made up of 14 amino acids. V was trimmed by 7 bases and J by 3 bases, leaving 16 bases between them. The CDR3 region is CASTSPGLGYEQYF. Written as DNA, the CDR3 is TGTGCCAGCACCTCCCCGGGACTTGGCTACGAGCAGTACTTC.

The V gene is TRBV28, the J gene TRBJ2-4, with D possibly TRBD2 on 5 matching bases. CDR1 is MDHEN and CDR2 is SYDVKM in the germline V gene. The CDR3 spans 11 residues. V lost 8 bases, J lost 13 bases, and 15 bases lay in between. This CDR3 is CASSPWRKQYF. The CDR3 DNA is TGTGCCAGCTCCCCGTGGAGGAAACAGTACTTC.

V and J are TRBV9 and TRBJ1-1, with 8 bases lining up with TRBD1. Germline CDR1 is SGDLS and CDR2 is YYNGEE. CDR3 size: 14 residues. V dropped 3 bases and J dropped 5; count of bases not matched to a gene: 6. The CDR3 region is CASSARQGSTEAFF. The CDR3 DNA follows: TGTGCCAGCAGCGCCAGACAGGGGTCGACTGAAGCTTTCTTT.

The count of this clone is one. The V call is TRBV9, the J call TRBJ2-1; no reliable D call. The germline CDR1 and CDR2 sequences are SGDLS and YYNGEE. Trimming stripped 0 bases from V and 1 base from J, with 5 bases between. There are 14 residues in the CDR3. The DNA of the CDR3 is TGTGCCAGCAGCGTAGGGGGATCCTACAATGAGCAGTTCTTC. Its translation: CASSVGGSYNEQFF. Variable domain in full (rest from reference TRBV9 and TRBJ2-1): DSGVTQTPKHLITATGQRVTLRCSPRSGDLSVYWYQQSLDQGLQFLIQYYNGEERAKGNILERFSAQQFPDLHSELNLSSLELGDSALYFCASSVGGSYNEQFFGPGTRLTVL.

V and J are TRBV11-3 and TRBJ2-1; 10 nucleotides agree with TRBD1. Unmatched junction bases numbered 3, after V lost 2 bases and J lost 5 bases. CDR1 and CDR2 (germline): SGHNT, YENEEA. The CDR3 totals 15 residues. For the CDR3, the DNA is TGTGCCAGCAGCTTAACCGGGACAGGGGACAATGAGCAGTTCTTC. Encoded protein: CASSLTGTGDNEQFF.

The chain combines TRBV30 with TRBJ1-4, with 7 bases that match TRBD1. CDR1 is GTSNPN, CDR2 SVGIG, per germline (reference sequence). The length of the CDR3 is 14 residues. V shed 0 bases and J 8 bases; nucleotides not matched to a gene: 6. The CDR3 sequence: CAWSVGQVGEKLFF. The CDR3 DNA reads as TGTGCCTGGAGTGTCGGACAGGTCGGCGAAAAACTGTTTTTT.

The chain carries TRBV4-2 and TRBJ2-3; 9 positions agree with TRBD2. The CDR3 is 17 residues long. Losses at the gene ends were 3 bases for V and 3 bases for J; bases not matched to a gene: 10. The germline V gene encodes CDR1 LGHNA and CDR2 YNFKEQ. The CDR3 loop reads CASSHPGVAGETDTQYF. DNA for the CDR3: TGTGCCAGCAGCCACCCAGGGGTAGCGGGAGAGACAGATACGCAGTATTTT.

This clone has only one observation. The chain carries TRBV6-1 and TRBJ1-5, with 7 bases that match TRBD1. The CDR3 spans 14 residues. After removal of 3 bases from V and 9 bases from J, the junction contained 8 bases not matched to a gene. The germline V gene has CDR1 MNHNS and CDR2 SASEGT. The CDR3 sequence: CASSDGQEILPQHF. CDR3 in DNA: TGTGCCAGCAGTGATGGACAGGAGATATTGCCCCAGCATTTT.

This clone was detected once. This rearrangement joins TRBV2 to TRBJ1-2, with D possibly matching TRBD1 (6 bases). This CDR3 spans 16 amino acids. Germline assignment: CDR1 SNHLY and CDR2 FYNNEI. Trimming cost V 6 bases and J 8 bases, with 25 bases left between them. The CDR3 nucleotides are TGTGCCAGCAGCGAACAGGGTATCCTAACTGATGTAGGCTACACCTTC. Translated, it gives CASSEQGILTDVGYTF.

The chain combines TRBV29-1 with TRBJ2-3, with 11 bases matching TRBD2. The CDR3 totals 15 residues. Germline CDR1 reads SQVTM; CDR2 reads ANQGSEA. With V trimmed by 4 bases and J by 6 bases, 9 bases remained unmatched. The CDR3 DNA is TGCAGCGTTGCGGGTAGCGGGAGGGCCGAGGATACGCAGTATTTT. Translating it yields CSVAGSGRAEDTQYF.

The V call is TRBV18, the J call TRBJ1-6, with D tentatively TRBD1 (5 bases). This CDR3 is built from 12 residues. CDR1 is KGHSH, CDR2 LQKENI, per germline. V dropped 3 bases and J dropped 9 bases, with 6 bases sitting between them. The chain's CDR3 is CASSPGRSPLHF. CDR3 sequence (DNA): TGTGCCAGCTCACCGGGGCGTTCACCCCTCCACTTT.

V usage is TRBV5-1 and J usage is TRBJ2-3; 11 bases fit TRBD1. Germline V gives CDR1 SGHRS, CDR2 YFSETQ. The CDR3 contains 15 residues. V was clipped by 6 bases and J by 4 bases; unmatched bases: 7. CDR3 loop: CASTGGTGGPDTQYF. The DNA for the CDR3 is TGCGCCAGCACGGGCGGGACAGGGGGTCCAGATACGCAGTATTTT.

The V call is TRBV5-1, the J call TRBJ2-1; the D is unclear. The germline V and J ends were trimmed by 0 bases and 8 bases, with 9 bases remaining between them. This CDR3 region has 13 residues. Germline CDR1 reads SGHRS; CDR2 reads YFSETQ. The CDR3 nucleotides read TGCGCCAGCAGCTTGGTCCAGCTGGATGAGCAGTTCTTC. Its translation: CASSLVQLDEQFF. The full variable domain, in which reference TRBV5-1 and TRBJ2-1 provide the parts outside the CDR3, is KAGVTQTPRYLIKTRGQQVTLSCSPISGHRSVSWYQQTPGQGLQFLFEYFSETQRNKGNFPGRFSGRQFSNSRSEMNVSTLELGDSALYLCASSLVQLDEQFFGPGTRLTVL.

The J gene is TRBJ1-5, the V gene TRBV28; D is perhaps TRBD1 (5 bases). The CDR3 sequence is 15 residues long. The germline gives CDR1 MDHEN, CDR2 SYDVKM. Trimming cost V 8 bases and J 0 bases, with 14 bases left between them. In DNA form, the CDR3 reads TGTGCCAGCGGACGGGGGACGGATAGCAATCAGCCCCAGCATTTT. Amino acids: CASGRGTDSNQPQHF.

This sequence joins TRBV28 and TRBJ2-7; no reliable D call. The CDR3 consists of 16 residues. V was pared by 4 bases and J by 0 bases, with 16 bases between. In germline, CDR1 is MDHEN, CDR2 SYDVKM. CDR3 sequence: CASSYTQLISSYEQYF. The DNA of the CDR3 is TGTGCCAGCAGTTACACCCAGCTTATTAGCTCCTACGAGCAGTACTTC.

The chain employs TRBV28 and TRBJ2-1; maybe TRBD1 (5 bases). This CDR3 has 15 residues. The V gene's germline CDR1 is MDHEN and CDR2 SYDVKM. V lost 7 bases to trimming and J lost 5 bases, with 18 bases between them. The CDR3 loop is CASTLGAGRHNEQFF. The CDR3 coding sequence is TGTGCCAGCACCTTAGGGGCCGGCAGGCACAATGAGCAGTTCTTC.

The V gene is TRBV10-3, the J gene TRBJ2-7, with TRBD2 matching 10 bases. Germline CDR1 is ENHRY and CDR2 is SYGVKD. V dropped 7 bases and J dropped 0; count of bases not matched to a gene: 6. The CDR3 extends over 15 amino acids. The CDR3 coding sequence is TGTGCCATCAACCCTAGCGGGAGTGCCTCCTACGAGCAGTACTTC. Translated, it gives CAINPSGSASYEQYF.

The rearrangement links TRBV27 to TRBJ2-5; no clear D gene. V lost 2 bases and J 1 base, leaving 20 bases between the germline ends. The CDR3 contains 18 residues. The germline gives CDR1 MNHEY, CDR2 SMNVEV (reference sequence). The DNA for the CDR3 is TGTGCCAGCAGTTTACTCCCCCTTCCCAGGAAGATCCAAGAGACCCAGTACTTC. Residues: CASSLLPLPRKIQETQYF.

The genes are TRBV5-1 and TRBJ2-2; no reliable D call. Germline CDR1 reads SGHRS; CDR2 reads YFSETQ. The CDR3 covers 14 residues. The ends were cut back, 0 bases at V and 4 bases at J, with 7 bases in the middle. The CDR3 DNA follows: TGCGCCAGCAGCTTGGGGTCGGGCACCGGGGAGCTGTTTTTT. This gives the protein CASSLGSGTGELFF.

The rearrangement joins TRBV11-2 to TRBJ2-5; D remains unclear. Between the trimmed V and J ends, which lost 3 bases and 5 bases, there was a span of 10 bases. Germline-derived CDR1 and CDR2 are SGHAT and FQNNGV. The CDR3 runs 13 residues. CDR3 nucleotides: TGTGCCAGCAGCTTCGGCAATCGTGAGACCCAGTACTTC. Translating it yields CASSFGNRETQYF.

The chain recombines TRBV18 with TRBJ2-1; 8 nucleotides agree with TRBD2. This CDR3 is built from 22 residues. V dropped 3 bases and J dropped 4; count of bases not matched to a gene: 26. Germline-derived CDR1 and CDR2 are KGHSH and LQKENI. The CDR3 DNA is TGTGCCAGCTCACCGCCTCGAGCGGGAGATACGACTACACGTCTCCCTTACAATGAGCAGTTCTTC. This translates into CASSPPRAGDTTTRLPYNEQFF.

The chain has TRBV6-1 and TRBJ1-2; weak D call: TRBD1 (5 bases). The CDR3 spans 15 residues. With 5 bases removed from V and 5 bases from J, the gap between germline ends came to 18 bases. Germline V gene lookup returns CDR1 MNHNS and CDR2 SASEGT. The CDR3 nucleotides read TGTGCCAGCAGTACCGGGACCGGCGGGGCTTATGGCTACACCTTC. Amino acid sequence: CASSTGTGGAYGYTF.

The rearrangement joins TRBV6-5 to TRBJ2-7; D is possibly TRBD2 (5 bases). Germline V gives CDR1 MNHEY, CDR2 SVGAGI. V was trimmed by 6 bases and J by 2 bases, leaving 14 bases between them. The CDR3 has 14 amino acids. The CDR3 region has the DNA TGTGCCAGCAGACCCGAAACCGGGGCCTACGAGCAGTACTTC. Translation: CASRPETGAYEQYF.

The CDR3, as DNA: TGTGCCAGCAGTGTAAGGGAAGGGGAAAAACTGTTTTTT. Its protein is CASSVREGEKLFF. This sequence joins TRBV2 and TRBJ1-4; D gene unclear. The CDR3 runs 13 residues. The V and J ends lost 4 bases and 8 bases respectively, with 11 bases between them. Looked up from germline, CDR1 is SNHLY and CDR2 is FYNNEI.

This sequence joins TRBV14 and TRBJ2-7; D not certain. In germline, CDR1 is SGHDN, CDR2 FVKESK. The CDR3 contains 12 residues. V was cut by 2 bases and J by 5 bases, with 7 bases left in between. Written as DNA, the CDR3 is TGTGCCAGCAGCCAAACGGTTCACGAGCAGTACTTC. Protein sequence: CASSQTVHEQYF. Combining the CDR3 with reference TRBV14 and TRBJ2-7 gives the whole variable domain EAGVTQFPSHSVIEKGQTVTLRCDPISGHDNLYWYRRVMGKEIKFLLHFVKESKQDESGMPNNRFLAERTGGTYSTLKVQPAELEDSGVYFCASSQTVHEQYFGPGTRLTVT.

The chain couples TRBV5-1 to TRBJ2-5, with 15 bases aligning to TRBD2. The CDR3 sequence is 19 residues long. The germline V gene encodes CDR1 SGHRS and CDR2 YFSETQ. V dropped 0 bases and J dropped 5; count of bases not matched to a gene: 11. CDR3 coding DNA: TGCGCCAGCAGCTTGGGAAAAGGACTAGCGGGGGGGCCTTGGGAGACCCAGTACTTC. As protein: CASSLGKGLAGGPWETQYF.

J is TRBJ2-3 and V is TRBV27, with TRBD2 matching over 13 bases. Trimming took 4 bases from V and 4 from J; bases not matched to a gene: 5. This CDR3 spans 16 amino acids. Germline V gene data show CDR1 as MNHEY and CDR2 as SMNVEV (reference sequence). CDR3 in DNA: TGTGCCAGCAGTTCTAGACTAGCGGGGGGCGCAGATACGCAGTATTTT. Translating it yields CASSSRLAGGADTQYF.

The chain uses TRBV6-1 and TRBJ1-5; 7 bases are shared with TRBD1. Germline trimming cut 8 bases from V and 3 bases from J; bases unmatched to any gene: 4. Germline loops: CDR1 MNHNS, CDR2 SASEGT. CDR3 length: 13 amino acids. The CDR3 spells CASQGQFNQPQHF. The CDR3 bases are TGTGCCAGCCAGGGACAGTTCAATCAGCCCCAGCATTTT.